The rows below give T cell receptor beta chains drawn from one sample of a study of regulatory T cells in long-lasting Graves disease. TCRdb itself ran the multiplex PCR reads through MiXCR, one entry per CDR3 protein. Of a few hundred thousand distinct CDR3 sequences listed, approximately 16% are singletons. These records were also assigned to another study, of T cells in Graves' hyperthyroidism and ophthalmopathy.

Source: peripheral blood mononuclear cells (PBMCs), taken at new diagnosis, from a patient treated with antithyroid drugs. The receptors were sampled from a woman aged 40-49 years with Graves disease. The CDR3 runs from the conserved cysteine through the conserved F or W. The D gene is left open where the match is weak. The size field is filled for only some rows; it gives once, few, many or a size class.

>-|TRBD2|18|TRBV28|TRBJ2-1
TGTGCCAGCAGTGGGGGACTAGCGGAAAATAACTCCTACAATGAGCAGTTCTTC
CASSGGLAENNSYNEQFF
>-|-|12|TRBV13|TRBJ2-5
TGTGCCGGCAGCTTTCCTGGCGAGACCCAGTACTTC
CAGSFPGETQYF
>once|-|15|TRBV7-8|TRBJ2-5
TGTGCCAGCACCCAGTCGGGGACCATCCAAGAGACCCAGTACTTC
CASTQSGTIQETQYF
>once|TRBD2|15|TRBV24-1|TRBJ2-1
TGTGCCACCAGTGAGCCGGGACTACGAGGAGATGAGCAGTTCTTC
CATSEPGLRGDEQFF
>many|-|11|TRBV2|TRBJ2-7
TGTGCCAGCAGACTCGAATACGAGCAGTACTTC
CASRLEYEQYF
>many|-|13|TRBV12-3/TRBV12-4|TRBJ1-1
TGTGCCAGCAGTTTCTTCCAGGTTACTGAAGCTTTCTTT
CASSFFQVTEAFF
>many|-|15|TRBV27|TRBJ2-7
TGTGCCAGCAGTTTAGGCGCAGGACAGTCCTACGAGCAGTACTTC
CASSLGAGQSYEQYF
>many|-|16|TRBV2|TRBJ2-2
TGTGCCAGCAGTGAAACCGGGACCGAATTCACCGGGGAGCTGTTTTTT
CASSETGTEFTGELFF
>many|TRBD1|16|TRBV11-1|TRBJ2-7
TGTGCCAGCAGCTTTTTACCGGGACAGGGGGACCACGAGCAGTACTTC
CASSFLPGQGDHEQYF
>many|TRBD2|15|TRBV30|TRBJ2-1
TGTGCCTGGAGTTTACTAGCGGGAGGTGGCAATGAGCAGTTCTTC
CAWSLLAGGGNEQFF
>-|-|15|TRBV7-6|TRBJ2-3
TGTGCCAGCAGCAACCTGATCGGGGGCACAGATACGCAGTATTTT
CASSNLIGGTDTQYF
>-|-|16|TRBV25-1|TRBJ2-7
TGTGCCAGAAAATATCAGGGATCTTCGGAAGTATACGAGCAGTACTTC
CARKYQGSSEVYEQYF
>many|-|15|TRBV12-5|TRBJ1-1
TGTGCTAGTGGTTCTCCCCCACCGATGAACACTGAAGCTTTCTTT
CASGSPPPMNTEAFF
>-|TRBD2|17|TRBV25-1|TRBJ2-1
TGTGCCAGCAGTGAATATTATAGCGGGGAGACCTACAATGAGCAGTTCTTC
CASSEYYSGETYNEQFF
>-|-|15|TRBV7-9|TRBJ2-3
TGTGCCAGCAGCTTATCCCCTGCTGGCACAGATACGCAGTATTTT
CASSLSPAGTDTQYF
>many|TRBD1|16|TRBV3-1|TRBJ2-7
TGTGCCAGCAGCCGAATCGGACAGGGGATTCTCTACGAGCAGTACTTC
CASSRIGQGILYEQYF
>-|-|15|TRBV5-1|TRBJ2-3
TGCGCCAGCAGTCGCGGAACCTCGCGCACAGATACGCAGTATTTT
CASSRGTSRTDTQYF
>-|TRBD1|15|TRBV19|TRBJ1-2
TGTGCCAGTATCGAGACAGGGCGGAGTGGAGGTGGCTACACCTTC
CASIETGRSGGGYTF
>many|TRBD1|15|TRBV28|TRBJ2-3
TGTGCCAGTGAAGGGGGCGCGAGTACCACAGATACGCAGTATTTT
CASEGGASTTDTQYF
>many|-|16|TRBV12-3/TRBV12-4|TRBJ2-3
TGTGCCAGCAGTTTAGCGCCCGAGGTAGCCACAGATACGCAGTATTTT
CASSLAPEVATDTQYF
>many|TRBD2|14|TRBV30|TRBJ2-1
TGTGCCTGGAGTTCCAAGCGGGGGTACAATGAGCAGTTCTTC
CAWSSKRGYNEQFF
>-|TRBD1|13|TRBV29-1|TRBJ2-7
TGCAGCGTTGAAGGCAGGGGGCCCTACGAGCAGTACTTC
CSVEGRGPYEQYF
>few|TRBD1|15|TRBV30|TRBJ1-1
TGTGCCTGGATTCCGGGACAGATACCGAACACTGAAGCTTTCTTT
CAWIPGQIPNTEAFF
>many|-|14|TRBV7-9|TRBJ2-1
TGTGCCAGCAGCTTAGGGACAAGGTACAATGAGCAGTTCTTC
CASSLGTRYNEQFF
>many|-|16|TRBV12-3/TRBV12-4|TRBJ1-2
TGTGCCAGCAGTTCGTCTTTCGAGGGTCTTAGCTATGGCTACACCTTC
CASSSSFEGLSYGYTF
>many|TRBD1|14|TRBV28|TRBJ2-3
TGTGCCAGCGGTTTAACAGGGGATCCAGATACGCAGTATTTT
CASGLTGDPDTQYF
>few|-|15|TRBV20-1|TRBJ2-6
TGCAGTGCTAGAGATTTAACCTCCGGGGCCAACGTCCTGACTTTC
CSARDLTSGANVLTF
>-|-|14|TRBV5-1|TRBJ2-1
TGCGCCAGCAGCCGGGGAAGGTTCCACAATGAGCAGTTCTTC
CASSRGRFHNEQFF
>many|TRBD2|17|TRBV11-2|TRBJ2-1
TGTGCCAGCAGCTTAGACGCGCTAGCGGGGCCATACAATGAGCAGTTCTTC
CASSLDALAGPYNEQFF
>many|TRBD2|13|TRBV5-1|TRBJ2-7
TGCGCCAGCGGACTAGCGGAAGCCTACGAGCAGTACTTC
CASGLAEAYEQYF
>few|TRBD2|16|TRBV4-1|TRBJ2-3
TGCGCCAGCAGCCAACGGGGACTAGCGGGTGCAGATACGCAGTATTTT
CASSQRGLAGADTQYF
>many|-|15|TRBV11-2|TRBJ1-1
TGTGCCAGCAGCTTACTTGAAGGGTGGGGCACTGAAGCTTTCTTT
CASSLLEGWGTEAFF
>few|-|16|TRBV28|TRBJ2-6
TGTGCCAGCAGTCCCCCTATCGGCTCTGGGGCCAACGTCCTGACTTTC
CASSPPIGSGANVLTF
>-|TRBD2|15|TRBV10-1|TRBJ2-3
TGCGCCAGCAGTGAGAGTAGCGGGAGGGCCGCTACGCAGTATTTT
CASSESSGRAATQYF
>many|-|12|TRBV29-1|TRBJ2-5
TGCAGCGTTGGCCAGAGGCAAGAGACCCAGTACTTC
CSVGQRQETQYF